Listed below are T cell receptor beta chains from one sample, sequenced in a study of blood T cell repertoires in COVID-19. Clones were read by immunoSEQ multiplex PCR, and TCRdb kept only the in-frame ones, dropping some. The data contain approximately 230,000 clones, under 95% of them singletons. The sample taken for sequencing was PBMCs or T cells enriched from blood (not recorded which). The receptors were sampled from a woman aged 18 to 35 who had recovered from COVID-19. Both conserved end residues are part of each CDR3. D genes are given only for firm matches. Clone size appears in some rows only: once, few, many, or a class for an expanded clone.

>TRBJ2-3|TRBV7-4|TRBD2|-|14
TGTGCCAGCAGGACGGGACTAGGCACAGATACGCAGTATTTT
CASRTGLGTDTQYF
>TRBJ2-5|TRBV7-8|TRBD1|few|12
TGTGCCAGCAGCACACAGGGGGAGACCCAGTACTTC
CASSTQGETQYF
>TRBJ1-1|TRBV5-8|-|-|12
TGTGCCAGCACCCTCCGGGGGGGCGAAGCTTTCTTT
CASTLRGGEAFF
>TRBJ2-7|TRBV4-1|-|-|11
TGCGCCAGCAGCCAGGGGCAGGAGCAGTACTTC
CASSQGQEQYF
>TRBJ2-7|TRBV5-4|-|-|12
TGTGCCAGCAGCCCCAGGAGGGACGAGCAGTACTTC
CASSPRRDEQYF
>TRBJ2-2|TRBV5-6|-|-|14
TGTGCCAGCAGCTTGGCGTCCGGGACCGGGGAGCTGTTTTTT
CASSLASGTGELFF
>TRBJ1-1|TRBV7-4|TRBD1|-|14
TGTGCCAGCAGCCCCGACAGGGACGGCGCTGAAGCTTTCTTT
CASSPDRDGAEAFF
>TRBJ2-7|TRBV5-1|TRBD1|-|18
TGCGCCAGCAGCTTGTCTTTTACCACAGGGGCTAGCTCCTACGAGCAGTACTTC
CASSLSFTTGASSYEQYF
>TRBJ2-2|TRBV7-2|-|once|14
TGTGCCAGCAGCTCCCAGGGGAACACCGGGGAGCTGTTTTTT
CASSSQGNTGELFF
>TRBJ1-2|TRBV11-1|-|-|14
TGTGCCAGCAGCCAAAGCCCAGGCCACTATGGCTACACCTTC
CASSQSPGHYGYTF
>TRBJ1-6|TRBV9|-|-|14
TGTGCCAGCAGCCCCGAGGGCGGTAATTCACCCCTCCACTTT
CASSPEGGNSPLHF
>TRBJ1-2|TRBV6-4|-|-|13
TGTGCCAGCAGTGACTCAGGGGGCTATGGCTACACCTTC
CASSDSGGYGYTF
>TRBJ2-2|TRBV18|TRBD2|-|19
TGTGCCAGCTCCCTCACCACGTGGACTAGCGGGACGAACACCGGGGAGCTGTTTTTT
CASSLTTWTSGTNTGELFF
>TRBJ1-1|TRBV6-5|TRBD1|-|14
TGTGCCAGCAGCCTGGGACAGGGTATGGCTGAAGCTTTCTTT
CASSLGQGMAEAFF
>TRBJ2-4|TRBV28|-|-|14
TGTGCCAGCAGGGGGGGATTCGCCAAAAACATTCAGTACTTC
CASRGGFAKNIQYF
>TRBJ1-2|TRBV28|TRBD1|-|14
TGTGCCATCCGAAGGACAGGGGTAAACTATGGCTACACCTTC
CAIRRTGVNYGYTF
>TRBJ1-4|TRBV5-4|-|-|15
TGTGCCAGCAGCCCCTCGGGAACAACTAATGAAAAACTGTTTTTT
CASSPSGTTNEKLFF
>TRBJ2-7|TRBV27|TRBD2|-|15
TGTGCCAGCAGCCCTACTAGCGGGAGGGCCTACGAGCAGTACTTC
CASSPTSGRAYEQYF
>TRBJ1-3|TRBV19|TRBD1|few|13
TGTGCCAGCACAGGGGGCCCTGGAAACACCATATATTTT
CASTGGPGNTIYF
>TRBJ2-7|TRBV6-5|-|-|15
TGTGCCAGCCGCCGGTCGGGGTTCAACTCCTACGAGCAGTACTTC
CASRRSGFNSYEQYF
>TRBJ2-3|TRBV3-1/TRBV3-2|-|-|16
TGTGCCAGCAGCCAAGACCTAGCCGGAGTCACAGATACGCAGTATTTT
CASSQDLAGVTDTQYF